The 14 T cell receptor beta chains below come from one sample, sequenced in a study of T cell repertoires in cytomegalovirus infection. TCRdb re-analysed the reads in MiXCR, keeping a single row per CDR3 protein. Altogether about 700,000 distinct CDR3 sequences are present, about 33% being singletons, with the ten largest covering approximately 18%. No antigen is known for these receptors. The sample consisted of cultured PBMCs, taken from culture after CMV antigen stimulation. The receptors were gathered from a human donor in good health (CMV status not recorded). Some clones in this sample may be carry-over from other donors' samples.

The chain employs TRBV29-1 and TRBJ2-3; no reliable D call. The CDR3 consists of 15 residues. The germline CDR1 and CDR2 sequences are SQVTM and ANQGSEA. The ends were cut back, 1 base at V and 7 bases at J, with 18 bases in the middle. CDR3: CSVEVGGPATNTQYF. CDR3 nucleotide sequence: TGCAGCGTTGAAGTAGGCGGACCTGCAACAAATACGCAGTATTTT.

A few counts support this clonotype. The chain is built from TRBV19 and TRBJ2-7, with D possibly being TRBD2 (5 bases). The CDR3 is made up of 13 amino acids. Trimming removed 11 bases at V and 3 bases at J, with 17 bases between. Germline CDR1 is LNHDA and CDR2 is SQIVND (reference sequence). The CDR3 region has the DNA TGTGCCTCCCGCCGGGGTTTGAGCTACGAGCAGTACTTC. It is translated as CASRRGLSYEQYF.

This clonotype was counted only a few times. The chain carries TRBV7-6 and TRBJ2-7; possibly TRBD1 for D (6 bases). The germline CDR1 and CDR2 sequences are SGHVS and FNYEAQ. Deletions cut 5 bases from V and 5 bases from J, with 16 bases between. The CDR3 is 14 amino acids. This chain's CDR3 is CASSPTAGAHEQYF. CDR3 in DNA: TGTGCCAGCAGCCCTACCGCAGGGGCCCACGAGCAGTACTTC.

This clonotype has just a few counts. V and J are TRBV4-1 and TRBJ1-1; unclear D gene. V gave up 3 bases and J gave up 3 bases, with 8 bases separating them. The CDR3 has 13 amino acids. Germline loops: CDR1 MGHRA, CDR2 YSYEKL. CDR3 loop: CASSQVGDTEAFF. For the CDR3, the DNA is TGCGCCAGCAGCCAGGTGGGAGACACTGAAGCTTTCTTT.

The sample holds a few counts of this clonotype. V gene TRBV28 combines with J gene TRBJ1-4; tentatively, D is TRBD1 (5 bases). Germline V gene lookup returns CDR1 MDHEN and CDR2 SYDVKM. The ends were cut back, 6 bases at V and 1 base at J, with 15 bases in the middle. CDR3 length equals 16 residues. The CDR3 DNA reads as TGTGCCAGCAGGGAGCCGGGGGTTGTAACTAATGAAAAACTGTTTTTT. Protein: CASREPGVVTNEKLFF.

The sample holds a few counts of this clonotype. The CDR3 does not end in the conserved phenylalanine or tryptophan, so this is likely a read error. No DNA is shown, since the ends of the CDR3 on it are uncertain; the CDR3 is the one TCRdb lists. The rearrangement joins TRBV5-4 to TRBJ1-2; the table gives TRBD1 as D, unverified against the DNA. Termini included, the CDR3 measures 11 amino acids. In germline, CDR1 is SGHNT, CDR2 YYREEE (reference sequence). The CDR3: CASSLDGQGVI.

This chain uses TRBV5-1 with TRBJ2-7; 8 nucleotides line up with TRBD1. Trimming cost V 0 bases and J 1 base; bases outside gene matches: 6. Germline assignment: CDR1 SGHRS and CDR2 YFSETQ. The CDR3 has 16 residues. DNA for the CDR3: TGCGCCAGCAGCTTGGCCAGGACAGGGTTTTCCTACGAGCAGTACTTC. It codes for CASSLARTGFSYEQYF.

This clonotype was observed at least ten times. V gene TRBV7-2 combines with J gene TRBJ1-5; no clear D. Germline CDR1 is SGHTA and CDR2 is FQGNSA. Trimming removed 1 base at V and 1 base at J, with 8 bases between. The CDR3 has 15 amino acids. Here the CDR3 DNA reads TGTGCCAGCAGCTTAGGAGGGTCGAGCAATCAGCCCCAGCATTTT. Residues: CASSLGGSSNQPQHF.

Comments on this clonotype: This is likely a read error, given that the CDR3 carries no conserved phenylalanine or tryptophan at its end. The chain combines TRBV7-6 with TRBJ2-7, with a tentative D call TRBD2 (5 bases). CDR3 size: 16 residues. Germline CDR1 is SGHVS and CDR2 is FNYEAQ. The V and J ends lost 5 bases and 0 bases respectively, with 17 bases between them. Here the CDR3 reads CASSPLRQEDSYEQYL. The DNA of the CDR3 is TGTGCCAGCAGCCCCCTGCGGCAGGAGGACTCCTACGAGCAGTACCTC.

This clonotype occurred a few times. The chain's CDR3 is CASSLGTSGMVYEQYF. In DNA form, the CDR3 reads TGTGCCAGCAGCTTAGGGACTAGCGGGATGGTATACGAGCAGTACTTC. The V and J genes are TRBV7-9 and TRBJ2-7; 12 nucleotides line up with TRBD2. The CDR3 runs 16 residues. Germline assignment: CDR1 SEHNR and CDR2 FQNEAQ (reference sequence). The V segment lost 1 base and the J segment 4 bases; nucleotides outside the gene matches: 5.

The chain couples TRBV6-8 to TRBJ2-7, with 7 bases aligning to TRBD2. CDR3 size: 13 residues. The germline V gene has CDR1 MNHGY and CDR2 SAAAGT. V lost 7 bases, J lost 2 bases, and 5 bases stayed unmatched. DNA of the CDR3: TGTGCCAGCACGCCTAGCGGAACCTACGAGCAGTACTTC. Translating gives CASTPSGTYEQYF.

There are a few counts of this clonotype. V usage is TRBV7-2 and J usage is TRBJ2-7; D ambiguous. The CDR3 extends over 14 amino acids. Looked up from germline, CDR1 is SGHTA and CDR2 is FQGNSA. V was trimmed by 3 bases and J by 2 bases, leaving 11 bases between them. CDR3 nucleotides: TGTGCCAGCAGCTTCCCCGACGTGGCCTACGAGCAGTACTTC. Its translation is CASSFPDVAYEQYF.

The chain joins TRBV7-8 to TRBJ2-7; D is uncertain. V lost 1 base to trimming and J lost 1 base, with 5 bases between them. The CDR3 consists of 13 residues. From germline, CDR1 is SGHVS and CDR2 FQNEAQ. DNA for the CDR3: TGTGCCAGCAGCTTAGACCAGTCCTACGAGCAGTACTTC. Translation gives CASSLDQSYEQYF.

A few counts support this clonotype. The chain uses TRBV11-2 and TRBJ1-1, with D possibly TRBD1 on 6 matching bases. Germline V gives CDR1 SGHAT, CDR2 FQNNGV. Trimming left V 5 bases short and J 4 bases short, with 14 bases between. The CDR3 sequence is 14 residues long. The CDR3 region has the DNA TGTGCCAGCAGCGTCAACAGGGTCGGCACTGAAGCTTTCTTT. Protein: CASSVNRVGTEAFF. The full variable domain, completed using reference TRBV11-2 and TRBJ1-1, is EAGVAQSPRYKIIEKRQSVAFWCNPISGHATLYWYQQILGQGPKLLIQFQNNGVVDDSQLPKDRFSAERLKGVDSTLKIQPAKLEDSAVYLCASSVNRVGTEAFFGQGTRLTVV.